This T cell receptor (beta chain) was captured in a study of breast tumors, draining lymph nodes, adjacent tissues. V gave up 2 bases and J gave up 10 bases; unmatched junction bases: 8. The CDR3 loop spans 15 amino acids. Germline V lookup: CDR1 MNHNS, CDR2 SASEGT. At least ten counts were recorded for this clonotype. The antigen remains unidentified. TCRdb re-called the multiplex PCR reads through MiXCR, storing one row per CDR3 protein. The sample lists some 100,000 distinct CDR3 sequences; around 20% were seen once. Findings and caveats of the study: Compared with basal-like, luminal-like tumors shared significantly more repertoire with nontumor tissue. The data were judged consistent with most tumor T cells coming from lymph node and expanding in tumor.

Breast cancer patients provided tissue from their axillary draining lymph nodes. The clonotype was recovered from a female donor with breast cancer. Some clones in this sample may be carry-over from other donors' samples. The chain links TRBV6-1 to TRBJ1-6; 7 positions match TRBD1. Sequencing was performed on axillary lymph node tissue. This CDR3 reads CASSERATGSSPLHF. The CDR3 nucleotides read TGTGCCAGCAGTGAAAGGGCGACAGGGAGCTCACCCCTCCACTTT.